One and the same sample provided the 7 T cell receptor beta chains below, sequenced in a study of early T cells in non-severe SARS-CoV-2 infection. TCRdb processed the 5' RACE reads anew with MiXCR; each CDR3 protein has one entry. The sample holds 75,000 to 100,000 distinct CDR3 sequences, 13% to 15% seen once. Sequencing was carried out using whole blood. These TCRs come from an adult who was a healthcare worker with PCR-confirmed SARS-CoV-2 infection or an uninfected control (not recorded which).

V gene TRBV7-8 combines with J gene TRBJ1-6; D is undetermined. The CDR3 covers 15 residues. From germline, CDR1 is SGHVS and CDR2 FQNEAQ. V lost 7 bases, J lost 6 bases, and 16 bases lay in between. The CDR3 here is CASTYDTMGNSPLHF. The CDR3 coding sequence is TGTGCCAGCACCTACGATACGATGGGTAATTCACCCCTCCACTTT.

CDR3: CASSLDINRPDTQYF. CDR3 coding DNA: TGCGCCAGCAGCTTGGATATTAATCGGCCGGATACGCAGTATTTT. The chain carries TRBV5-1 and TRBJ2-3; D is unresolved. Germline lookup yields CDR1 SGHRS and CDR2 YFSETQ. This CDR3 has 15 amino acids. V was pared by 0 bases and J by 6 bases, with 14 bases between.

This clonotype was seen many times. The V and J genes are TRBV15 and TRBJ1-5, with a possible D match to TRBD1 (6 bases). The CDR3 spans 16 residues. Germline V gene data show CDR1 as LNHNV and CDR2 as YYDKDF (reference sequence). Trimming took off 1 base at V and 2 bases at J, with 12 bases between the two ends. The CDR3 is CATSRGGQRGNQPQHF. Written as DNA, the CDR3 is TGTGCCACCAGCAGAGGTGGACAGAGGGGCAATCAGCCCCAGCATTTT.

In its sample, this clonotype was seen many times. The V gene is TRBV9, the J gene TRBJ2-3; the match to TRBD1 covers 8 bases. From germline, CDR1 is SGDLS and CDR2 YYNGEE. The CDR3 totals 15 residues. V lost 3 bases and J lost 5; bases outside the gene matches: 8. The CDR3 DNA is TGTGCCAGCAGCGCCACCGGGACAGGATTAGATACGCAGTATTTT. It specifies CASSATGTGLDTQYF. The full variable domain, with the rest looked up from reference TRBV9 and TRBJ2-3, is DSGVTQTPKHLITATGQRVTLRCSPRSGDLSVYWYQQSLDQGLQFLIQYYNGEERAKGNILERFSAQQFPDLHSELNLSSLELGDSALYFCASSATGTGLDTQYFGPGTRLTVL.

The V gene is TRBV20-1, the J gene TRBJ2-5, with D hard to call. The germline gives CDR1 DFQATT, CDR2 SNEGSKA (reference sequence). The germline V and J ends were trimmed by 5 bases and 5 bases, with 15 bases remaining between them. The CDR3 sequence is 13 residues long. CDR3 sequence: CSADGPSGETQYF. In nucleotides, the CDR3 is TGCAGTGCTGACGGACCGTCCGGCGAGACCCAGTACTTC.

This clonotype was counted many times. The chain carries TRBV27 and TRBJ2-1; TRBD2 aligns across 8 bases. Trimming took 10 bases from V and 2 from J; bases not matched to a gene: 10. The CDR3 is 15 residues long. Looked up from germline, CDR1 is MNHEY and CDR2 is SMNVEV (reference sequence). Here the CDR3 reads CATKWRGAAYNEQFF. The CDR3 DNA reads TGTGCCACCAAATGGCGGGGGGCTGCCTACAATGAGCAGTTCTTC.

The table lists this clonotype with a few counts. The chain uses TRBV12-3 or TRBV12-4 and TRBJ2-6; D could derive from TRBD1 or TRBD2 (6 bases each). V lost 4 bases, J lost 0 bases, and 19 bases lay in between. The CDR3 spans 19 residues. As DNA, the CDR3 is TGTGCCAGCAGTTCTGACATCGCGGGACACAGCTCTGGGGCCAACGTCCTGACTTTC. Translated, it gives CASSSDIAGHSSGANVLTF.